A selection of T cell receptor beta chains follows, all from one sample in a study of cytomegalovirus exposure and HLA in healthy donors. Only in-frame clones appear in the TCRdb table, and some are missing; sequencing was by immunoSEQ multiplex PCR. Of 100,000 to 150,000 clones listed, about three quarters are singletons. The sample was PBMCs. The receptors were gathered from a man aged 55 to 70 in good health and CMV-seropositive. Both conserved end residues are part of each CDR3. Each record gives: V gene, J gene, D gene, clone size, CDR3 DNA, CDR3 protein. D genes are given only for firm matches. Expanded clones are given a class, and other clones once, few, many or no size at all.

TRBV2	TRBJ2-7	NA	NA	TGTGCCAGCAGGAGATTAGGGGGTATCTCCTACGAGCAGTACTTC	CASRRLGGISYEQYF
TRBV5-4	TRBJ1-3	TRBD1	NA	TGTGCCAGCAGCTTGGATCGGACAGGGGGTTCTGGAAACACCATATATTTT	CASSLDRTGGSGNTIYF
TRBV5-6	TRBJ1-2	NA	NA	TGTGCCAGCAGCTTGAACGGACAGCCTTATGGCTACACTTTC	CASSLNGQPYGYTF
TRBV6-1	TRBJ2-5	NA	NA	TGTGCCAGCAGTGAAGATGGAGGGGGCGGTCTGGAGACCCAGTACTTC	CASSEDGGGGLETQYF
TRBV5-4	TRBJ2-3	NA	NA	TGTGCCAGCAGCTTGGGACGATCCCGTCAACTCTCAGGTTCAGATACGCAGTATTTT	CASSLGRSRQLSGSDTQYF
TRBV4-1	TRBJ1-1	TRBD1	NA	TGCGCCAGCAGCCCAACCGGTGGAGGGGGCGCGGGTCCAATGAACACTGAAGCTTTCTTT	CASSPTGGGGAGPMNTEAFF
TRBV7-3	TRBJ1-1	NA	NA	TGTGCCAGCAGCCAAGCCGGGGGCACTGAAGCTTTCTTT	CASSQAGGTEAFF
TRBV5-1	TRBJ1-4	NA	NA	TGCGCCAGCAGCTTCCTACGATCAGGGAAAGAAAAACTGTTTTTT	CASSFLRSGKEKLFF
TRBV7-2	TRBJ2-7	TRBD2	few	TGTGCCAGCAGCTTATCTAGCGGGAGCTCCTACGAGCAGTACTTC	CASSLSSGSSYEQYF
TRBV2	TRBJ1-1	NA	NA	TGTGCCAGCAGGGGGGGACTGGTCTGGAGCACTGAAGCTTTCTTT	CASRGGLVWSTEAFF
TRBV21-1	TRBJ1-1	NA	once	TGTGCCAGCAGCAAAAGAGGGACAGGGTTTATTGAAGCTTTCTTT	CASSKRGTGFIEAFF
TRBV28	TRBJ1-5	NA	NA	TGTGCCAGCAGAGGGGGACGGAGCAATCAGCCCCAGCATTTT	CASRGGRSNQPQHF
TRBV30	TRBJ1-6	NA	few	TGTGCCTGGAGTGTACTGGCCGGGGTTCCCCTCCACTTT	CAWSVLAGVPLHF
TRBV9	TRBJ1-2	TRBD1	NA	TGTGCCAGCAGCGGGCGACAGGGACACTATGGCTACACCTTC	CASSGRQGHYGYTF
TRBV30	TRBJ1-1	NA	NA	TGTGCCTGGACCGGGGAAGGATGGGACACTGAAGCTTTCTTT	CAWTGEGWDTEAFF
TRBV11-2	TRBJ2-7	TRBD1	once	TGTGCCAGCAGCAAACAGGGGTACGAGCAGTACTTC	CASSKQGYEQYF
TRBV29-1	TRBJ1-1	NA	NA	TGCAGCGTTGAAGAGGGGGGCACTGAAGCTTTCTTT	CSVEEGGTEAFF
TRBV10-2	TRBJ1-1	NA	many	TGCGCCAGCAGTGATCCAGGTGGACAGCCAGAAGCTTTCTTT	CASSDPGGQPEAFF
TRBV19	TRBJ1-2	TRBD1	NA	TGTGCCAATAGTTTGGACAGGGATAACTATGGCTACACCTTC	CANSLDRDNYGYTF
TRBV29-1	TRBJ1-1	NA	NA	TGCAGCGTTGAGGGGGGTTATATCACTGAAGCTTTCTTT	CSVEGGYITEAFF
TRBV5-4	TRBJ2-7	TRBD1	NA	TGTGCCAGCAGCTCCGGGACAGGGGGAAGCGAGCAGTACTTC	CASSSGTGGSEQYF
TRBV5-1	TRBJ1-1	TRBD1	once	TGCGCCAGCAGCGGTGAGGGGGCTCTGGGCACTGAAGCTTTCTTT	CASSGEGALGTEAFF
TRBV5-1	TRBJ2-3	TRBD1	NA	TGCGCCAGCAGCTTCGGGACAGGGGGCCAAGATACGCAGTATTTT	CASSFGTGGQDTQYF
TRBV2	TRBJ1-5	TRBD1	NA	TGTGCCAGCAGTGTTCGAGGAGGGGGCGCATCGTGGGGTCAGCCCCAGCATTTT	CASSVRGGGASWGQPQHF
TRBV11-2	TRBJ2-1	TRBD1	NA	TGTGCCAGCAGCTTATTAAACCCGGGACAGGGATCCTACAATGAGCAGTTCTTC	CASSLLNPGQGSYNEQFF
TRBV7-2	TRBJ1-5	NA	NA	TGTGCCAGCAGCTTAGTGTCCAGGCTAAATCAGCCCCAGCATTTT	CASSLVSRLNQPQHF
TRBV7-6	TRBJ2-5	TRBD1	NA	TGTGCCAGCAGCTCACAAGAACAGGGGAAAGAGACCCAGTACTTC	CASSSQEQGKETQYF
TRBV11-1	TRBJ2-3	TRBD2	NA	TGTGCCAGCAGCAGAGTAGCGGGAGGATCTAGAGATACGCAGTATTTT	CASSRVAGGSRDTQYF
TRBV6-6	TRBJ1-2	NA	NA	TGTGCCAGCAGAGAAACAGGATTTCTGAATGGCTACACCTTC	CASRETGFLNGYTF
TRBV5-1	TRBJ1-1	NA	once	TGCGCCAGCAGCTCTCATGGGGCGATCAACACTGAAGCTTTCTTT	CASSSHGAINTEAFF
TRBV5-1	TRBJ1-2	NA	NA	TGCGCCAGCAGCACGGGAATTCCTAACTATGGCTACACCTTC	CASSTGIPNYGYTF
TRBV18	TRBJ1-1	NA	NA	TGTGCCAGCTCACCGGTGGGGGGGCAATCGAACACTGAAGCTTTCTTT	CASSPVGGQSNTEAFF
TRBV19	TRBJ1-5	NA	NA	TGTGCCAGTAGCGTTATGAGCAATCAGCCCCAGCATTTT	CASSVMSNQPQHF
TRBV5-1	TRBJ1-2	NA	NA	TGCGCCAGCATCCCACTTCCCGGTGGGAGTGGCTACACCTTC	CASIPLPGGSGYTF
TRBV5-1	TRBJ1-4	TRBD1	few	TGCGCCAGCAGCTGGGGACAGAATAATGAAAAACTGTTTTTT	CASSWGQNNEKLFF
TRBV30	TRBJ2-1	TRBD1	once	TGTGCCCGAAGCCGGGACAGGGCTGTTGATGAGCAGTTCTTC	CARSRDRAVDEQFF
TRBV5-6	TRBJ2-2	NA	NA	TGTGCCAGCAGCCCCGGTACCCGAACCGGGGAGCTGTTTTTT	CASSPGTRTGELFF
TRBV5-1	TRBJ1-1	NA	NA	TGCGCCAGCAGCGGGACACTTCAGGGAACTGAAGCTTTCTTT	CASSGTLQGTEAFF
TRBV15	TRBJ2-3	NA	NA	TGTGCCACCAGCGATACCCAGGGGGGACGGGGCACAGATACGCAGTATTTT	CATSDTQGGRGTDTQYF
TRBV7-9	TRBJ1-2	TRBD1	NA	TGTGCCAGCAGCTTTCAGGGGGCGCGAGGCTACACCTTC	CASSFQGARGYTF
TRBV27	TRBJ2-2	TRBD1	few	TGTGCCAGCAGTCCCAAGGTGGGGACAGCCAACACCGGGGAGCTGTTTTTT	CASSPKVGTANTGELFF
TRBV7-9	TRBJ2-2	NA	NA	TGTGCCAGCAGGGCGCGCGGCGGCTTAAACACCGGGGAGCTGTTTTTT	CASRARGGLNTGELFF
TRBV6-1	TRBJ2-1	TRBD2	NA	TGTGCCAGCACTAAGAGGCTAGCGGGGTGGAATGAGCAGTTCTTC	CASTKRLAGWNEQFF
TRBV5-4	TRBJ1-2	TRBD1	NA	TGTGCCAGCAGCGCCGACAGGGGATATGGCTACACCTTC	CASSADRGYGYTF
TRBV4-1	TRBJ2-1	NA	NA	TGCGCCAGCAGCCAAGTTGACTTAATATCCTACAATGAGCAGTTCTTC	CASSQVDLISYNEQFF
TRBV9	TRBJ2-7	TRBD1	few	TGTGCCAGCAGCGTAGAAGGGACAGCCTACGAGCAGTACTTC	CASSVEGTAYEQYF
TRBV4-2	TRBJ2-3	NA	few	TGTGCCAGCAGCCAGGACCCCAGGGGTGGCACAGATACGCAGTATTTT	CASSQDPRGGTDTQYF
TRBV28	TRBJ2-7	TRBD2	NA	TGTGCCAGCAGCCGAACTAGCGGCCTATCCTACGAGCAGTACTTC	CASSRTSGLSYEQYF
TRBV7-3	TRBJ2-7	NA	NA	TGTGCCAGCAGCTTAACCCCGGGGTACGAGCAGTACTTC	CASSLTPGYEQYF